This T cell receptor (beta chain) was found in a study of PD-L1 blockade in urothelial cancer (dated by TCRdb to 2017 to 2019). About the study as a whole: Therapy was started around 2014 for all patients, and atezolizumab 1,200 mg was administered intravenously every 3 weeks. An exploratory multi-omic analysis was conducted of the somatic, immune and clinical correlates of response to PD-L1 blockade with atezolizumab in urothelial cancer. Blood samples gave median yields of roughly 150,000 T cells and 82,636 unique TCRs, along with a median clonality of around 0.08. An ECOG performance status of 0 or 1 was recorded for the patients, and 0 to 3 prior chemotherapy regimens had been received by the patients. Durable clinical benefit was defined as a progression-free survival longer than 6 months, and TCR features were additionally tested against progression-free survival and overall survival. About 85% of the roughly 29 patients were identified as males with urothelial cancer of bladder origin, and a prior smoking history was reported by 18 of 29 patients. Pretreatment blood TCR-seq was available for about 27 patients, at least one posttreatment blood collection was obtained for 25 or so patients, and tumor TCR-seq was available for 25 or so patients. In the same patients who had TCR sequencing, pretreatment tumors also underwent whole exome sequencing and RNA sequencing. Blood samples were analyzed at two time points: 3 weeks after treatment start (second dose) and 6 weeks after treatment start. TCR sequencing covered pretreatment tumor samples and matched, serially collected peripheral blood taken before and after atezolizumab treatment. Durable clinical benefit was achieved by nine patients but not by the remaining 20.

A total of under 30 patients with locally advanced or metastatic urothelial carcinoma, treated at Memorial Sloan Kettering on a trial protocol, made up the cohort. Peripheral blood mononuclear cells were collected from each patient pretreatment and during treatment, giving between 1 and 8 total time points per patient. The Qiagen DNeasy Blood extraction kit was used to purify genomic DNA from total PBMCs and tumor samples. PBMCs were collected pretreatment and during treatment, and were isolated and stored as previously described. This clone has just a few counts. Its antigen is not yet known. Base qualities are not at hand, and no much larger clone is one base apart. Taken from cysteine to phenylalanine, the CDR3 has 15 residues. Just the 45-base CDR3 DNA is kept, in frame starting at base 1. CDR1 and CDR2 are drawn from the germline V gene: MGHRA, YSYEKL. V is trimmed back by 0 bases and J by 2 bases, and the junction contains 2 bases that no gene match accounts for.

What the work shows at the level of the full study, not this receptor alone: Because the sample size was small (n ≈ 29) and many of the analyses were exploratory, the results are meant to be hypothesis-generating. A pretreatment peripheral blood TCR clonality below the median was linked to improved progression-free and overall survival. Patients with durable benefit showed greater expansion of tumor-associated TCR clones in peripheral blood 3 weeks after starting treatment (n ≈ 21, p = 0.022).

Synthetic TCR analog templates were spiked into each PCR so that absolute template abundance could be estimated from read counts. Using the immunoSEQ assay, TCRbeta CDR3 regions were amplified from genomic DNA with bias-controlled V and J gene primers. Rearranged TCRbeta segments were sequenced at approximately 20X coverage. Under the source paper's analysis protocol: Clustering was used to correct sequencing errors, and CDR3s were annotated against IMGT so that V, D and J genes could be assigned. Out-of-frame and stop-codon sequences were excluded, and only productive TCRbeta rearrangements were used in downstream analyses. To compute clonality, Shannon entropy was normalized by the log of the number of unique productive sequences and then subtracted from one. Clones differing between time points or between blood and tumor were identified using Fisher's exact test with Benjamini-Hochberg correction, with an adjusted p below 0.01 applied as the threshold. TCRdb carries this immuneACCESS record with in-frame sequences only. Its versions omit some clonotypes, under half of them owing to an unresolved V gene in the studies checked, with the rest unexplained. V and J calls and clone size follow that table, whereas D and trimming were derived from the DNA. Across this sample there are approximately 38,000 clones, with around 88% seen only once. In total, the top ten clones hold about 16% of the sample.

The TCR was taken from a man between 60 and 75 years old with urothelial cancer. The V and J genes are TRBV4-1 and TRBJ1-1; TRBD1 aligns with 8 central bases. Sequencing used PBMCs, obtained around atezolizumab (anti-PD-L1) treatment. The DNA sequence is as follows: TGCGCCAGCAGCCAAGATGGACAGGGAAACACTGAAGCTTTCTTT. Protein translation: CASSQDGQGNTEAFF.